The T cell receptor beta chain described here comes from a study of blood T cell repertoires in COVID-19. Study as a whole: Samples of COVID-19 (acute and convalescent) were obtained from the United States, Italy and Spain.

The method was immunoSEQ multiplex PCR; TCRdb's version includes in-frame clones alone and lacks a portion of them. The data show nearly 400,000 clones, just under 90% seen once. The sequencing input was PBMCs or T cells enriched from blood (not recorded which). This receptor was identified in a woman aged 25 to 45 who had recovered from COVID-19.

Here the CDR3 reads CASSGRGSQSYNEQFF. CDR3 nucleotide sequence: TGTGCCAGCAGCGGCCGGGGGTCTCAATCCTACAATGAGCAGTTCTTC. The rearrangement uses TRBV7-8 and TRBJ2-1, with D maybe TRBD2 (6 bases). Germline V gives CDR1 SGHVS, CDR2 FQNEAQ. The ends were cut back, 5 bases at V and 1 base at J, with 15 bases in the middle. The CDR3 runs to 16 residues. Complete variable domain (other parts from reference TRBV7-8 and TRBJ2-1): GAGVSQSPRYKVAKRGQDVALRCDPISGHVSLFWYQQALGQGPEFLTYFQNEAQLDKSGLPSDRFFAERPEGSVSTLKIQRTQQEDSAVYLCASSGRGSQSYNEQFFGPGTRLTVL.